The 20 T cell receptor beta chains reported below all come from one sample, sequenced in a study of PD-1 blockade in classical Hodgkin lymphoma. Relapses following autologous stem cell transplantation were seen in all patients, with brentuximab vedotin exposure varying. Profiled with immunoSEQ multiplex PCR; TCRdb holds only in-frame clones, not every one. The sample contains about 41,000 clones, approximately 80% of which appear only once. This specimen consisted of peripheral blood mononuclear cells (PBMCs), obtained at baseline. The receptors shown here come from a human donor with classical Hodgkin lymphoma.

This chain connects TRBV9 to TRBJ1-3; possibly TRBD1 for D (5 bases). Germline CDR1 is SGDLS and CDR2 is YYNGEE. The CDR3 consists of 15 residues. Trimming shortened V by 4 bases and J by 2 bases, and 13 bases separated the two germline ends. DNA of the CDR3: TGTGCCAGCAGCTTGACCGGGACCCCTGGAAACACCATATATTTT. This gives the protein CASSLTGTPGNTIYF.

The gene calls are TRBV19 and TRBJ2-7; 10 positions match TRBD1. J gave up 3 bases and V 0 bases, and 5 bases lay outside the gene matches. CDR3 length: 16 residues. Germline CDR1 and CDR2: LNHDA and SQIVND (reference sequence). CDR3 amino acids: CASSIERTGGNYEQYF. Here the CDR3 DNA reads TGTGCCAGTAGTATAGAGAGGACAGGGGGAAACTACGAGCAGTACTTC.

CDR3 sequence: CASSLRQGQETQYF. The CDR3, as DNA: TGTGCCAGCAGCCTTCGACAGGGCCAAGAGACCCAGTACTTC. This chain joins TRBV6-1 and TRBJ2-5, with 7 bases that match TRBD1. Trimming cost V 6 bases and J 1 base; bases outside gene matches: 5. The CDR3 totals 14 residues. CDR1 is MNHNS and CDR2 is SASEGT in the germline V gene.

The genes are TRBV6-5 and TRBJ2-6, with D uncertain. CDR1 and CDR2 from the germline V gene are MNHEY and SVGAGI. V lost 5 bases to trimming and J lost 0 bases, with 5 bases between them. This CDR3 region has 14 residues. CDR3 DNA: TGTGCCAGCAGTCCCACCTCTGGGGCCAACGTCCTGACTTTC. It codes for CASSPTSGANVLTF.

The chain carries TRBV7-9 and TRBJ2-7; D perhaps matches TRBD1 (6 bases). The V gene's germline CDR1 is SEHNR and CDR2 FQNEAQ (reference sequence). Trimming stripped 5 bases from V and 2 bases from J, with 16 bases between. The CDR3 loop spans 15 amino acids. The CDR3 loop reads CASSQYRAGAYEQYF. The CDR3 coding sequence is TGTGCCAGCAGCCAATACCGCGCAGGGGCCTACGAGCAGTACTTC. Variable domain in full (rest from reference TRBV7-9 and TRBJ2-7): DTGVSQNPRHKITKRGQNVTFRCDPISEHNRLYWYRQTLGQGPEFLTYFQNEAQLEKSRLLSDRFSAERPKGSFSTLEIQRTEQGDSAMYLCASSQYRAGAYEQYFGPGTRLTVT.

The genes are TRBV21-1 and TRBJ2-3; the table assigns TRBD2, which was not confirmed against the DNA. TRBV21-1 is described as a pseudogene. This CDR3 is 16 amino acids long. This chain's CDR3 is CASSKDRGRVVDTQYF. The CDR3 DNA sequence: TGTGCCAGCAGCAAAGATCGGGGTAGGGTAGTAGATACGCAGTATTTT.

The V and J genes are TRBV6-5 and TRBJ1-5; D gene uncertain. The CDR3 loop spans 13 amino acids. The V gene's germline CDR1 is MNHEY and CDR2 SVGAGI. V dropped 4 bases and J dropped 4 bases, with 8 bases sitting between them. CDR3 coding DNA: TGTGCCAGCAGTTTCGCAAGAAATCAGCCCCAGCATTTT. Its protein product is CASSFARNQPQHF.

The DNA for the CDR3 is TGTGCCAGCAGGGCCCTCTCGGGCTATGGCTACACCTTC. This gives the protein CASRALSGYGYTF. This rearrangement joins TRBV6-5 to TRBJ1-2; D remains unclear. The CDR3 spans 13 residues. Per germline, CDR1 MNHEY and CDR2 SVGAGI. V gave up 6 bases and J gave up 4 bases, with 12 bases separating them.

This clone was detected a few times. The chain joins TRBV7-9 to TRBJ2-1; no clear D gene. Trimming took off 4 bases at V and 2 bases at J, with 12 bases between the two ends. This CDR3 contains 15 residues. CDR1 is SEHNR, CDR2 FQNEAQ, per germline (reference sequence). CDR3 nucleotide sequence: TGTGCCAGCAGCTCCCCGCCCTCCGCCTACAATGAGCAGTTCTTC. Amino acids: CASSSPPSAYNEQFF.

Here the CDR3 reads CASSLGLAGNTGELFF. CDR3 DNA: TGTGCCAGCAGCTTAGGACTAGCGGGGAACACCGGGGAGCTGTTTTTT. The chain is built from TRBV7-2 and TRBJ2-2; 10 nucleotides line up with TRBD2. J was trimmed by 1 base and V by 1 base; bases with no gene match: 0. Germline V CDR1 and CDR2: SGHTA, FQGNSA. The CDR3 covers 16 residues.

This chain connects TRBV11-2 to TRBJ2-1; TRBD1 or TRBD2 may be the D gene (5 bases each). Per germline, CDR1 SGHAT and CDR2 FQNNGV. This CDR3 has 11 amino acids. V lost 6 bases and J lost 8, with 8 bases in between. The CDR3 DNA reads as TGTGCCAGCAGAGAGGGGCATGAGCAGTTCTTC. It specifies CASREGHEQFF.

The sample holds one count of this clone. The J gene is TRBJ1-1, the V gene TRBV27; D gene unclear. Germline V gene data show CDR1 as MNHEY and CDR2 as SMNVEV (reference sequence). The length of the CDR3 is 16 residues. Deletions cut 2 bases from V and 1 base from J, with 14 bases between. For the CDR3, the DNA is TGTGCCAGCAGTTTACGGCCCCCAGAGGGGAACACTGAAGCTTTCTTT. Its translation: CASSLRPPEGNTEAFF.

The chain recombines TRBV6-6 with TRBJ1-1, with D hard to call. CDR3 length equals 12 residues. Germline lookup yields CDR1 MNHNY and CDR2 SVGAGI (reference sequence). Trimming took off 0 bases at V and 7 bases at J, with 6 bases between the two ends. The CDR3 sequence: CASSYSFGEAFF. In DNA, the CDR3 is TGTGCCAGCAGTTACTCTTTCGGTGAAGCTTTCTTT.

V is TRBV5-1 and J is TRBJ2-7; 9 bases map to TRBD1. Germline-derived CDR1 and CDR2 are SGHRS and YFSETQ. The CDR3 runs to 14 residues. V gave up 0 bases and J gave up 3 bases; unmatched junction bases: 1. Written as DNA, the CDR3 is TGCGCCAGCAGCTTGGGGGACAGGGACTACGAGCAGTACTTC. The encoded protein is CASSLGDRDYEQYF.

The chain is built from TRBV19 and TRBJ2-7; D is ambiguous. The germline V gene has CDR1 LNHDA and CDR2 SQIVND (reference sequence). The CDR3 has 14 residues. Trimming stripped 5 bases from V and 0 bases from J, with 11 bases between. CDR3 residues: CASSLRPRSYEQYF. Written as DNA, the CDR3 is TGTGCCAGTAGTCTTAGACCCCGCTCCTACGAGCAGTACTTC.

This clone was recorded a few times. The rearrangement uses TRBV23-1 and TRBJ1-5, with a possible D match to TRBD1 (5 bases). TRBV23-1 is an ORF, with its function uncertain. The V gene lost 4 bases and the J gene lost 6 bases, with 16 bases spanning the gap. The CDR3 extends over 15 amino acids. In DNA, the CDR3 is TGCGCCAGCAGTCGAGCCAGGGAAGCTCTTCAGCCCCAGCATTTT. Translating it yields CASSRAREALQPQHF.

This sequence joins TRBV30 and TRBJ2-5; the D gene is possibly TRBD1 (5 bases). The germline CDR1 and CDR2 sequences are GTSNPN and SVGIG (reference sequence). V lost 3 bases and J lost 5, with 10 bases in between. CDR3 length: 12 residues. The CDR3 coding sequence is TGTGCCTGGAGGGCTGGGGCGGAGACCCAGTACTTC. This gives the protein CAWRAGAETQYF.

This rearrangement joins TRBV6-5 to TRBJ1-4; 10 bases line up with TRBD1. The CDR3 consists of 12 residues. V lost 8 bases to trimming and J lost 7 bases; unmatched junction nucleotides: 1. CDR1 MNHEY and CDR2 SVGAGI come from the germline V gene. CDR3 sequence: CASRDRGEKLFF. In DNA, the CDR3 is TGTGCCAGCCGGGACAGGGGTGAAAAACTGTTTTTT.

This chain links TRBV30 with TRBJ2-7, with D perhaps being TRBD1 or TRBD2 (5 bases each). From germline, CDR1 is GTSNPN and CDR2 SVGIG (reference sequence). This CDR3 region has 14 residues. With 0 bases removed from V and 2 bases from J, the gap between germline ends came to 11 bases. This CDR3 reads CAWSVRDGAYEQYF. The CDR3 DNA reads TGTGCCTGGAGTGTACGGGACGGAGCCTACGAGCAGTACTTC. Supplemented by reference TRBV30 and TRBJ2-7, the full variable domain reads SQTIHQWPATLVQPVGSPLSLECTVEGTSNPNLYWYRQAAGRGLQLLFYSVGIGQISSEVPQNLSASRPQDRQFILSSKKLLLSDSGFYLCAWSVRDGAYEQYFGPGTRLTVT.

CDR3 sequence (DNA): TGTGCCAGCCGCGGCTACGGTTCACCCCTCCACTTT. This sequence encodes CASRGYGSPLHF. The V gene is TRBV25-1, the J gene TRBJ1-6; no reliable D call. Germline V gene sequence: CDR1 MGHDK, CDR2 SYGVNS. V shed 8 bases and J shed 9 bases, with 11 bases lying between them. The CDR3 spans 12 residues.